This paragraph reports one T cell receptor (beta chain). The antigen is not known. V was pared by 1 base and J by 2 bases, with 11 bases of the junction left unmatched. The CDR3 covers 18 residues. Germline CDR1 reads SGHTA; CDR2 reads FQGTGA. This sample was taken from a study of cytomegalovirus exposure and HLA in healthy donors. Findings of the study overall: The records held CMV serostatus as the only immune exposure information.

Unrecorded immune exposures were likely, despite nominal health at sampling. PCR involved 60 Vbeta and 13 Jbeta primers. Using immunoSEQ multiplex PCR, the repertoire was profiled, and TCRdb retains in-frame clones only, with some absent. This listing includes over 45,000 clones. V usage is TRBV7-3 and J usage is TRBJ2-5, with 9 bases aligning to TRBD2. Material: PBMCs. The clonotype was recovered from a young woman in good health and CMV-seronegative. The CDR3 DNA follows: TGTGCCAGCAGCTTAATGCCTCGGCGGGAGGGGTGGCAAGAGACCCAGTACTTC. As protein: CASSLMPRREGWQETQYF.